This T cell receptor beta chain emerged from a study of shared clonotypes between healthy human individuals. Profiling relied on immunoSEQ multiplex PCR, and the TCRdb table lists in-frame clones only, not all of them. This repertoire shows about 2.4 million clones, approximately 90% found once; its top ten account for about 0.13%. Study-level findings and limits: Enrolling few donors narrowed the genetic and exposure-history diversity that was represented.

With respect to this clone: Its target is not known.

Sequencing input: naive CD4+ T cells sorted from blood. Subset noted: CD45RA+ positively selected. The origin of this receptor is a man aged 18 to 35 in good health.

The CDR3 is CASSLAEDRVTYEQYF. The CDR3 DNA follows: TGTGCCAGCAGCTTAGCTGAGGACAGGGTAACATACGAGCAGTACTTC. The gene calls are TRBV7-2 and TRBJ2-7; 8 bases agree with TRBD1. The CDR3 totals 16 residues. In germline, CDR1 is SGHTA, CDR2 FQGNSA. After removal of 0 bases from V and 4 bases from J, the junction contained 8 bases not matched to a gene.